Below are 10 T cell receptor beta chains sequenced from a single sample in a study of human T cells and chemical hapten exposure. TCRdb analysed the RACE reads with MiXCR anew, one entry per CDR3 protein. The data contain some 350,000 distinct CDR3 sequences, approximately 6.3% of them seen just once; the ten biggest clones take up approximately 8%. The time point was: patch test 1, 2 weeks after DPC sensitization. Described treatment: therapeutic diphenylcyclopropenone sensitization with weekly scalp DPC. The sample in question was whole blood, obtained in connection with sensitization to the hapten diphenylcyclopropenone (DPC). Every receptor here comes from a woman aged 18-29 years with alopecia areata. Some clones in this sample may be carry-over from other donors' samples.

Many counts were recorded for this clonotype. J is TRBJ1-1 and V is TRBV6-6, with D possibly matching TRBD1 (5 bases). Per germline, CDR1 MNHNY and CDR2 SVGAGI (reference sequence). V dropped 1 base and J dropped 10 bases, with 10 bases sitting between them. This CDR3 is 12 amino acids long. In DNA form, the CDR3 reads TGTGCCAGCAGTTACTACGGGGACGTAGCTTTCTTT. This gives the protein CASSYYGDVAFF.

The chain uses TRBV18 and TRBJ1-1; D may be TRBD1 (5 bases). Germline V gene data show CDR1 as KGHSH and CDR2 as LQKENI. The CDR3 loop spans 13 amino acids. Trimming removed 0 bases from V and 10 bases from J, with 12 bases in between. DNA for the CDR3: TGTGCCAGCTCACCACCAGGGACGCCCAGAGCTTTCTTT. Protein product: CASSPPGTPRAFF.

A note on this clonotype: Because the CDR3's place on the DNA is in doubt, the DNA is left out and the CDR3 is given as listed by TCRdb. The rearrangement uses TRBV7-9 and TRBJ2-1; no DNA check was done on the table's D call, TRBD1. CDR1 and CDR2 (germline): SEHNR, FQNEAQ (reference sequence). The CDR3 spans 21 amino acids, including both terminal residues. CDR3 protein: CASSRPYVSSSSGQGHGEQFF.

The rearrangement joins TRBV20-1 to TRBJ1-2; tentatively, D is TRBD1 (6 bases). CDR1 is DFQATT, CDR2 SNEGSKA, per germline (reference sequence). CDR3 length: 12 amino acids. V shed 3 bases and J shed 8 bases, with 13 bases lying between them. The CDR3 protein is CSASPGGGGYTF. For the CDR3, the DNA is TGCAGTGCTAGCCCCGGGGGCGGGGGCTACACCTTC.

This clonotype was seen many times. V is TRBV7-2 and J is TRBJ2-1; D unresolved. The CDR3 is made up of 11 amino acids. V shed 5 bases and J shed 9 bases, with 8 bases lying between them. Germline-derived CDR1 and CDR2 are SGHTA and FQGNSA. The CDR3 reads CASSGMIEQFF. CDR3 sequence (DNA): TGTGCCAGCAGCGGTATGATTGAGCAGTTCTTC. Full variable domain (remainder filled in from reference TRBV7-2 and TRBJ2-1): GAGVSQSPSNKVTEKGKDVELRCDPISGHTALYWYRQSLGQGLEFLIYFQGNSAPDKSGLPSDRFSAERTGGSVSTLTIQRTQQEDSAVYLCASSGMIEQFFGPGTRLTVL.

This clonotype has a count of ten or more. The V and J genes are TRBV12-3 or TRBV12-4 and TRBJ2-3, with D perhaps TRBD1 or TRBD2 (5 bases each). V was shortened by 4 bases and J by 11 bases, with 10 bases between the two germline ends. This CDR3 spans 11 amino acids. CDR3 in amino acids: CASSSVGVQYF. The CDR3 DNA is TGTGCCAGCAGTTCCGTGGGGGTGCAGTATTTT.

In its sample, this clonotype was seen a few times. This sequence joins TRBV7-2 and TRBJ1-5; possibly TRBD1 for D (5 bases). Germline CDR1 reads SGHTA; CDR2 reads FQGNSA. Trimming removed 4 bases at V and 4 bases at J, with 11 bases between. The CDR3 is made up of 14 amino acids. DNA for the CDR3: TGTGCCAGCAGCTGGGGACGGTTAAATCAGCCCCAGCATTTT. This sequence encodes CASSWGRLNQPQHF.

This clonotype was counted only a few times. This chain connects TRBV19 to TRBJ2-7; 7 nucleotides align to TRBD2. V trimming: 4 bases; J trimming: 5 bases; junction bases outside the gene matches: 14. CDR1 LNHDA and CDR2 SQIVND come from the germline V gene (reference sequence). The CDR3 extends over 16 amino acids. The CDR3 coding sequence is TGTGCCAGTAGTACGGACCTGCGGGGGTCAACCGACGAGCAGTACTTC. Translated: CASSTDLRGSTDEQYF.

This clonotype was seen a few times. The gene calls are TRBV7-2 and TRBJ2-2, with 12 bases that match TRBD2. Trimming took 0 bases from V and 6 from J; bases not matched to a gene: 5. The CDR3 has 17 residues. Per germline, CDR1 SGHTA and CDR2 FQGNSA. CDR3 DNA: TGTGCCAGCAGCTTAGCGCTGCTAGCGGGGGGGCCCGGGGAGCTGTTTTTT. Protein sequence: CASSLALLAGGPGELFF.

The rearrangement links TRBV20-1 to TRBJ2-3; D unclear. With 6 bases removed from V and 0 bases from J, the gap between germline ends came to 10 bases. This CDR3 comprises 13 residues. Germline V CDR1 and CDR2: DFQATT, SNEGSKA (reference sequence). The CDR3 nucleotides read TGCAGTGCCTTTTCGACTAGCACAGATACGCAGTATTTT. Its translation is CSAFSTSTDTQYF.